This T cell receptor beta chain was captured by sequencing in a study of cytomegalovirus exposure and HLA in healthy donors. General study points: A missense variant in DCLRE1C was later tied to TCR beta V- and J-gene trimming. A later analysis showed that HLA-associated TCR beta chains had undergone more clonal expansion than equally common others.

PCR employed 60 Vbeta and 13 Jbeta primers. Clones were sequenced by immunoSEQ multiplex PCR, and TCRdb holds only the in-frame ones, with some missing. Of about 190,000 clones listed, around 67% are singletons. Comments on this clone: Its specificity is not known.

This sequence was found in a woman aged 25 to 39 in good health and CMV-seropositive. Sequencing input: PBMCs.

CDR3 sequence (DNA): TGTGCCAGCAGAACAGGGGGACCCTACAATGAGCAGTTCTTC. It yields the protein CASRTGGPYNEQFF. V usage is TRBV6-1 and J usage is TRBJ2-1, with 8 bases matching TRBD1. V was pared by 6 bases and J by 2 bases, with 3 bases of the junction left unmatched. Looked up from germline, CDR1 is MNHNS and CDR2 is SASEGT. The CDR3 runs to 14 residues.